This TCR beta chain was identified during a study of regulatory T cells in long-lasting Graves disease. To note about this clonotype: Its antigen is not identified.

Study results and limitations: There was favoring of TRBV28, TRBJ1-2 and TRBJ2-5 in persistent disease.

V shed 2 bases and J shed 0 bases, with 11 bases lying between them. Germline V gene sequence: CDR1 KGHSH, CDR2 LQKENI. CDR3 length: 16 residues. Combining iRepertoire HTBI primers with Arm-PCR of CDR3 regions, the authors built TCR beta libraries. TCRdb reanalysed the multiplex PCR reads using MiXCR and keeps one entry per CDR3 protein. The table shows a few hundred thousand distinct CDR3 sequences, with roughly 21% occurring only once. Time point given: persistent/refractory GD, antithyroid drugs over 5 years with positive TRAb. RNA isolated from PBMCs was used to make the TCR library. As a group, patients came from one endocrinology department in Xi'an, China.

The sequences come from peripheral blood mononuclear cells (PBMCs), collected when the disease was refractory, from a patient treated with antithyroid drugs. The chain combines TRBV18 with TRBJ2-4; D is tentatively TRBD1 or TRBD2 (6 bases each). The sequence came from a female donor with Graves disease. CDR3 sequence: CASSPNGGLAKNIQYF. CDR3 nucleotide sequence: TGTGCCAGCTCACCAAATGGGGGGCTAGCCAAAAACATTCAGTACTTC.